Included here is one TCR beta chain sequence, with context. Healthy Caucasian donors formed the entire cohort. Unique molecular identifiers were present on the cDNA, and a universal primer site came from template switching. TCRdb itself ran the 5' RACE reads through MiXCR, one entry per CDR3 protein. Counted here are fewer than 20,000 distinct CDR3 sequences, just under 70% occurring once; the ten biggest clones make up 5.5% to 7%. The sample is drawn from a study of identical twins. CDR1 is MGHDK, CDR2 SYGVNS, per germline. CDR3 size: 16 residues. Trimming stripped 4 bases from V and 0 bases from J, with 13 bases between.

This sequence originates from a woman between 18 and 29 years old in good health. This table probably holds off-target reads from a library built for another chain. Sequenced input: memory (CD45RO+) T cells sorted from blood. The chain couples TRBV25-1 to TRBJ2-1; D is unclear. The CDR3 protein is CASSGSPRSSYNEQFF. For the CDR3, the DNA is TGTGCCAGCAGTGGATCCCCGCGGAGCTCCTACAATGAGCAGTTCTTC.